This TCR beta chain was profiled in a study of shared clonotypes between healthy human individuals. For the study at large: The study drew on a couple of women and a few men aged 18 to 49 as donors. Study observations and caveats: What naive subsets generally showed was a larger estimated richness than memory subsets showed.

Germline assignment: CDR1 MDHEN and CDR2 SYDVKM. The CDR3 has 12 amino acids. Deletions cut 2 bases from V and 10 bases from J, with 9 bases between. Genomic DNA of every subset was divided equally among multiple immunoSEQ plates. TCRdb's copy holds only in-frame clones and misses some; the assay was immunoSEQ multiplex PCR. The sample lists some 2,100,000 clones; 93% were seen once. It was CD45RO-negative cells, positively selected for CCR7, that made up naive CD8 cells, with terminally differentiated effector memory CD45RA+ cells excluded. All the donors were Caucasian adults who lived in Nashville, Tennessee. Concerning this clone itself: What it binds is not known.

Material for sequencing was naive CD8+ T cells from PBMCs. The TCR was taken from a man aged 18 to 35 in good health. Some clones in this sample may be carry-over from other donors' samples. V usage is TRBV28 and J usage is TRBJ2-1; no clear D. The CDR3 loop is CASSLAPTEQFF. The CDR3 DNA follows: TGTGCCAGCAGTTTAGCCCCGACCGAGCAGTTCTTC.